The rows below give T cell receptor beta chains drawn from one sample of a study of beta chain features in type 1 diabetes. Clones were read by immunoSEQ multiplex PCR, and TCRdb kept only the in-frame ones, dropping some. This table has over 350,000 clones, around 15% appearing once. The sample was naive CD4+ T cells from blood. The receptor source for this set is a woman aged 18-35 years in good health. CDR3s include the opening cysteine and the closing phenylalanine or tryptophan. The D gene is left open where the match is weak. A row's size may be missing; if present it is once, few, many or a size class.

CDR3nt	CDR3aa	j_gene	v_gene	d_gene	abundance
TGTGCCAGCAGCTTAGGGACAGGGTTGAATCAGCCCCAGCATTTT	CASSLGTGLNQPQHF	TRBJ1-5	TRBV7-2	TRBD1	few
TGCGCCAGCAGCCAAGGTACCGCTGACGGGGCCAAAAACATTCAGTACTTC	CASSQGTADGAKNIQYF	TRBJ2-4	TRBV4-1	-	few
TGCAGCGTTGTGATTGGAGGGAACTACGAGCAGTACTTC	CSVVIGGNYEQYF	TRBJ2-7	TRBV29-1	-	few
TGTGCCAGCAGCCAGGGACAGGGGGCCTACAATGAGCAGTTCTTC	CASSQGQGAYNEQFF	TRBJ2-1	TRBV28	TRBD1	-
TGTGCCTGGAGTTCGTTTCCGGCGGCCTACACCTTC	CAWSSFPAAYTF	TRBJ1-2	TRBV30	-	few
TGTGCCAGCCTCTCCGGTACCGTGAACACTGAAGCTTTCTTT	CASLSGTVNTEAFF	TRBJ1-1	TRBV6-1	-	-
TGTGCCAGCAGTGGGTCGGAGGATACGCAGTATTTT	CASSGSEDTQYF	TRBJ2-3	TRBV2	-	-
TGTGCCAGCTCACCCGGACAGGCCGCGCGGACTGAAGCTTTCTTT	CASSPGQAARTEAFF	TRBJ1-1	TRBV18	TRBD1	-
TGTGCCAGCAGTCCCAGCCTGGGCCAGCCCCAGCATTTT	CASSPSLGQPQHF	TRBJ1-5	TRBV7-2	-	-
TGTGCCAGCAGTTACTCGGGGGAGGAGGGTGAAGCTTTCTTT	CASSYSGEEGEAFF	TRBJ1-1	TRBV6-5	-	few
TGTGCCGGGGTTACGGACACGCTCTATGGCTACACCTTC	CAGVTDTLYGYTF	TRBJ1-2	TRBV7-9	-	few
TGTGCCAGCAGGACTAGCGACCCCTACGAGCAGTACTTC	CASRTSDPYEQYF	TRBJ2-7	TRBV28	TRBD2	-
TGCGCCAGCAGCCAAGATGGGACTAGCGTATACAATGAGCAGTTCTTC	CASSQDGTSVYNEQFF	TRBJ2-1	TRBV4-3	TRBD2	-
TGTGCCAGCAAAGGACAGGGGCAGACCGGGGAGCTGTTTTTT	CASKGQGQTGELFF	TRBJ2-2	TRBV6-4	TRBD1	few
TGCGCCAGCAGCTTGGCTGAGAACAGTGAAGCTTTCTTT	CASSLAENSEAFF	TRBJ1-1	TRBV5-1	-	few
TGTGCCAGCAGCTCTCCGGGACAGGGGGCTGGAAATGGCTACACCTTC	CASSSPGQGAGNGYTF	TRBJ1-2	TRBV27	TRBD1	-
TGTGCCAGCACTGATAGAGGGTGGGAGACCCAGTACTTC	CASTDRGWETQYF	TRBJ2-5	TRBV2	-	few
TGTGCCAGCAGCAAATTACTAGCAGAAGACACAGATACGCAGTATTTT	CASSKLLAEDTDTQYF	TRBJ2-3	TRBV21-1	-	-
TGCGCCAGCGGGGACAGGACCGGGTTCGCTTTCTTT	CASGDRTGFAFF	TRBJ1-1	TRBV10-1	TRBD1	-
TGTGCCACCAGCAGTCGGGGACAGTCTACGCAGTATTTT	CATSSRGQSTQYF	TRBJ2-3	TRBV15	TRBD1	-
TGTGCCAGCTCACCATACCAGGGCGGCTCCTACGAGCAGTACTTC	CASSPYQGGSYEQYF	TRBJ2-7	TRBV18	-	few
TGTGCCAGCAGCTTAAATGAGGGTCAGCCCCAGCATTTT	CASSLNEGQPQHF	TRBJ1-5	TRBV7-3	-	-
TGTGCCAGCAGTTTATCCATGGCGCGGACTGAAGCTTTCTTT	CASSLSMARTEAFF	TRBJ1-1	TRBV27	-	few
TGTGCCTGGAGTGTAGTACAGGGAGGGGAGACCCAGTACTTC	CAWSVVQGGETQYF	TRBJ2-5	TRBV30	-	few
TGTGCCAGCAGCGGGGGGAATGGGGTCTATGGCTACACCTTC	CASSGGNGVYGYTF	TRBJ1-2	TRBV25-1	-	-
TGTGCCAGCAGTTACGGCCCAGCGTTCCCCTACGAGCAGTACTTC	CASSYGPAFPYEQYF	TRBJ2-7	TRBV6-5	-	few
TGTGCCAACCGACGGGACACCTACAATGAGCAGTTCTTC	CANRRDTYNEQFF	TRBJ2-1	TRBV6-6	-	few
TGTGCCAGCAGCTCCGGGACAAGCTACGAGCAGTACTTC	CASSSGTSYEQYF	TRBJ2-7	TRBV7-9	-	-
TGCGCCAGCAGCAGAGGGGGAAGTTACGAGCAGTACTTC	CASSRGGSYEQYF	TRBJ2-7	TRBV5-1	-	few
TGTGCCAGCAGAATCAGCGGACCACCCTACGAGCAGTACTTC	CASRISGPPYEQYF	TRBJ2-7	TRBV28	-	few
TGTGCCAGCAGCCAAGGACAGGACTACGAGCAGTACTTC	CASSQGQDYEQYF	TRBJ2-7	TRBV9	TRBD1	-
TGCAGCGTTTCCCAGACTAATAGCAATCAGCCCCAGCATTTT	CSVSQTNSNQPQHF	TRBJ1-5	TRBV29-1	-	few
TGCGCCAGCAGCCAAGGGGGACTAGCATCGTATGAGCAGTTCTTC	CASSQGGLASYEQFF	TRBJ2-1	TRBV4-3	TRBD2	-
TGCAGCGGGTCGACAGGGCCTCCCTCTGGGGCCAACGTCCTGACTTTC	CSGSTGPPSGANVLTF	TRBJ2-6	TRBV29-1	TRBD1	-
TGTGCCTGGCGGTTCGGGACAGTCGGGACTGAAGCTTTCTTT	CAWRFGTVGTEAFF	TRBJ1-1	TRBV30	TRBD1	few
TGTGCCAGCAGCCCTTCTAGCGGTTCCTACAATGAGCAGTTCTTC	CASSPSSGSYNEQFF	TRBJ2-1	TRBV7-3	TRBD2	few
TGTGCCAGTAGTCGGGACAGAGATAACACTGAAGCTTTCTTT	CASSRDRDNTEAFF	TRBJ1-1	TRBV19	TRBD1	-